The 29 T cell receptor beta chains reported below all come from one sample, sequenced in a study of cytomegalovirus exposure and HLA in healthy donors. PCR involved 60 Vbeta and 13 Jbeta primers. Profiling relied on immunoSEQ multiplex PCR, and the TCRdb table lists in-frame clones only, not all of them. The sample table includes about 110,000 clones. The sequencing sample was made of PBMCs. The receptors were sampled from a man younger than 45 in good health and CMV-seronegative.

The V call is TRBV19, the J call TRBJ2-6, with a weak D call TRBD1 (6 bases). Germline loops: CDR1 LNHDA, CDR2 SQIVND (reference sequence). V lost 5 bases and J 2 bases, leaving 13 bases between the germline ends. This CDR3 has 16 amino acids. The CDR3 region is CASSFPWGPGANVLTF. In DNA form, the CDR3 reads TGTGCCAGTAGTTTCCCCTGGGGGCCTGGGGCCAACGTCCTGACTTTC.

The chain employs TRBV6-1 and TRBJ1-1, with D possibly TRBD1 on 5 matching bases. The germline V gene encodes CDR1 MNHNS and CDR2 SASEGT. Trimming took 2 bases from V and 5 from J, leaving 15 bases between them. The CDR3 is 15 amino acids. CDR3 coding DNA: TGTGCCAGCAGTGAATACTCCGGCAGGGTTACTGAAGCTTTCTTT. Amino acids: CASSEYSGRVTEAFF.

The chain is built from TRBV6-6 and TRBJ2-7, with 9 nucleotides matching TRBD1. Germline V gene data show CDR1 as MNHNY and CDR2 as SVGAGI (reference sequence). V gave up 5 bases and J gave up 3 bases; unmatched junction bases: 11. The CDR3 totals 16 residues. CDR3 nucleotides: TGTGCCAGCAGTCCCCCCACAGGGGGCGCCTTCTACGAGCAGTACTTC. It encodes CASSPPTGGAFYEQYF.

The gene calls are TRBV6-5 and TRBJ1-2, with a tentative D call TRBD1 (5 bases). CDR1 MNHEY and CDR2 SVGAGI come from the germline V gene. With 5 bases removed from V and 2 bases from J, the gap between germline ends came to 9 bases. The CDR3 contains 13 residues. The CDR3 protein is CASSRGNNYGYTF. CDR3 coding DNA: TGTGCCAGCAGTAGGGGAAACAACTATGGCTACACCTTC.

The V and J genes are TRBV28 and TRBJ1-2; 7 bases line up with TRBD1. Germline V gene lookup returns CDR1 MDHEN and CDR2 SYDVKM. CDR3 length: 17 residues. V gave up 5 bases and J gave up 4 bases; unmatched junction bases: 16. The CDR3 reads CASSLAGQEGGSYGYTF. The CDR3 nucleotides are TGTGCCAGCAGTCTGGCAGGACAGGAGGGGGGCTCCTATGGCTACACCTTC.

This chain joins TRBV9 and TRBJ2-1; 12 bases map to TRBD2. V lost 3 bases to trimming and J lost 7 bases; unmatched junction nucleotides: 8. Germline V CDR1 and CDR2: SGDLS, YYNGEE. This CDR3 region has 16 residues. The CDR3 bases are TGTGCCAGCAGCGCGTCGACTAGCGGGGGTTTTAATGAGCAGTTCTTC. This gives the protein CASSASTSGGFNEQFF.

The chain recombines TRBV28 with TRBJ2-2; weak D call: TRBD2 (6 bases). Germline CDR1 is MDHEN and CDR2 is SYDVKM. The CDR3 runs to 15 residues. Trimming removed 6 bases from V and 0 bases from J, with 11 bases in between. CDR3 region: CASSLGGANTGELFF. The CDR3 DNA sequence: TGTGCCAGCAGCCTTGGAGGGGCGAACACCGGGGAGCTGTTTTTT.

The rearrangement joins TRBV5-5 to TRBJ1-1, with D perhaps matching TRBD1 (6 bases). Germline CDR1 and CDR2: SGHKS and YYEKEE (reference sequence). CDR3 length: 16 amino acids. V lost 4 bases, J lost 1 base, and 17 bases lay in between. CDR3 region: CASSTPSGTSNTEAFF. The DNA for the CDR3 is TGTGCCAGCAGCACCCCTTCCGGGACATCGAACACTGAAGCTTTCTTT. Using reference TRBV5-5 and TRBJ1-1 for the parts outside the CDR3, the full variable domain is DAGVTQSPTHLIKTRGQQVTLRCSPISGHKSVSWYQQVLGQGPQFIFQYYEKEERGRGNFPDRFSARQFPNYSSELNVNALLLGDSALYLCASSTPSGTSNTEAFFGQGTRLTVV.

This chain connects TRBV27 to TRBJ2-1, with 9 bases that match TRBD2. The germline CDR1 and CDR2 sequences are MNHEY and SMNVEV (reference sequence). This CDR3 region has 15 residues. V gave up 8 bases and J gave up 8 bases; unmatched junction bases: 13. CDR3 sequence reads: CASSPWASGDDEQFF. For the CDR3, the DNA is TGTGCCAGCTCTCCTTGGGCTAGCGGGGATGATGAGCAGTTCTTC.

The V and J genes are TRBV6-6 and TRBJ1-6; 12 bases line up with TRBD1. With 4 bases clipped from V and 10 bases from J, the junction kept 8 bases outside the gene matches. CDR3 size: 16 residues. Germline V gene data show CDR1 as MNHNY and CDR2 as SVGAGI (reference sequence). CDR3 amino acids: CASSWDRGPPSSPLHF. As DNA, the CDR3 is TGTGCCAGCAGTTGGGACAGGGGGCCCCCCAGCTCACCCCTCCACTTT.

The J gene is TRBJ1-2, the V gene TRBV5-1, with a weak D call TRBD1 (5 bases). This CDR3 is 15 amino acids long. V lost 0 bases to trimming and J lost 2 bases, with 11 bases between them. The V gene's germline CDR1 is SGHRS and CDR2 YFSETQ. In nucleotides, the CDR3 is TGCGCCAGCAGCTTGGGGGGGGACGGGAACTATGGCTACACCTTC. Protein: CASSLGGDGNYGYTF.

CDR3 protein: CASSGLETGRTDTQYF. The CDR3 nucleotides are TGCGCCAGCAGCGGCTTAGAAACGGGTAGGACAGATACGCAGTATTTT. The V call is TRBV5-1, the J call TRBJ2-3; D unresolved. V was clipped by 4 bases and J by 3 bases, with 18 bases between them. Germline V lookup: CDR1 SGHRS, CDR2 YFSETQ. This CDR3 has 16 residues.

The chain has TRBV19 and TRBJ2-3; TRBD1 matches 8 bases. The length of the CDR3 is 16 residues. The germline gives CDR1 LNHDA, CDR2 SQIVND (reference sequence). V was pared by 4 bases and J by 0 bases, with 6 bases of the junction left unmatched. CDR3 sequence: CASSTTGGGSTDTQYF. The CDR3 coding sequence is TGTGCCAGTAGTACTACAGGGGGAGGTAGCACAGATACGCAGTATTTT.

CDR3: CASSGITGDQETQYF. The CDR3 nucleotides read TGTGCCAGCAGCGGAATAACAGGGGACCAAGAGACCCAGTACTTC. This chain connects TRBV2 to TRBJ2-5; 7 bases match TRBD1. Trimming took 6 bases from V and 0 from J; bases not matched to a gene: 7. Germline loops: CDR1 SNHLY, CDR2 FYNNEI. This CDR3 comprises 15 residues.

The V and J genes are TRBV9 and TRBJ2-7, with 8 bases fitting TRBD2. The germline V gene encodes CDR1 SGDLS and CDR2 YYNGEE. J was trimmed by 0 bases and V by 4 bases; bases with no gene match: 9. The CDR3 extends over 16 amino acids. The CDR3: CASSKGSGAISYEQYF. The CDR3 coding sequence is TGTGCCAGCAGCAAGGGTAGCGGGGCCATCTCCTACGAGCAGTACTTC.

The chain carries TRBV5-6 and TRBJ1-6, with D uncertain. This CDR3 region has 14 residues. CDR1 is SGHDT and CDR2 is YYEEEE in the germline V gene. V lost 2 bases and J 9 bases, leaving 12 bases between the germline ends. CDR3 in amino acids: CASSFRGEGSPLHF. In DNA form, the CDR3 reads TGTGCCAGCAGCTTCCGGGGAGAAGGTTCACCCCTCCACTTT.

The chain joins TRBV7-9 to TRBJ1-5; the match to TRBD1 covers 10 bases. In germline, CDR1 is SEHNR, CDR2 FQNEAQ (reference sequence). The CDR3 sequence is 13 residues long. The trim removed 5 bases at V and 7 bases at J, leaving 2 bases unmatched. The CDR3 bases are TGTGCCAGCAGCCGGACAGGGGGACAGCCCCAGCATTTT. This codes for CASSRTGGQPQHF.

V gene TRBV7-2 combines with J gene TRBJ1-5, with D hard to call. This CDR3 is 15 amino acids long. CDR1 and CDR2 from the germline V gene are SGHTA and FQGNSA. The V end was cut by 5 bases, the J end by 3 bases, with 14 bases between. As DNA, the CDR3 is TGTGCCAGCAGCACTGGTGGACTAAACAATCAGCCCCAGCATTTT. Translation gives CASSTGGLNNQPQHF.

The chain combines TRBV25-1 with TRBJ2-5; 10 nucleotides align to TRBD1. CDR1 is MGHDK, CDR2 SYGVNS, per germline. There are 17 residues in the CDR3. The V gene end was trimmed by 3 bases and the J gene end by 1 base; junction bases not matched to a gene: 8. CDR3 sequence (DNA): TGTGCCAGCAGTGATCTCCGGGACAGGGGACTCCAAGAGACCCAGTACTTC. Encoded protein: CASSDLRDRGLQETQYF. The whole variable domain, remainder taken from reference TRBV25-1 and TRBJ2-5, is EADIYQTPRYLVIGTGKKITLECSQTMGHDKMYWYQQDPGMELHLIHYSYGVNSTEKGDLSSESTVSRIRTEHFPLTLESARPSHTSQYLCASSDLRDRGLQETQYFGPGTRLLVL.

The V call is TRBV5-6, the J call TRBJ2-5; D may be TRBD2 (5 bases). The CDR3 is made up of 14 amino acids. CDR1 and CDR2 from the germline V gene are SGHDT and YYEEEE. V was pared by 0 bases and J by 5 bases, with 11 bases between. The CDR3 here is CASSLVFVAETQYF. CDR3 DNA: TGTGCCAGCAGCTTGGTGTTCGTAGCGGAGACCCAGTACTTC.

The genes are TRBV6-5 and TRBJ2-3; TRBD2 matches 11 bases. Germline CDR1 is MNHEY and CDR2 is SVGAGI. This CDR3 is 15 amino acids long. J gave up 8 bases and V 5 bases, and 9 bases lay outside the gene matches. DNA of the CDR3: TGTGCCAGCAGTAGCGGGACTAGCGGCGGGGGTACGCAGTATTTT. Translation gives CASSSGTSGGGTQYF.

The chain links TRBV5-6 to TRBJ2-7; maybe TRBD1 (5 bases). CDR1 is SGHDT, CDR2 YYEEEE, per germline. The CDR3 consists of 13 residues. Trimming shortened V by 4 bases and J by 2 bases, and 10 bases separated the two germline ends. The CDR3 spells CASSLTGTYEQYF. Here the CDR3 DNA reads TGTGCCAGCAGCCTCACAGGTACCTACGAGCAGTACTTC.

V is TRBV28 and J is TRBJ2-7; 12 nucleotides match TRBD1. The CDR3 is 16 amino acids. Per the germline V gene, CDR1 is MDHEN and CDR2 is SYDVKM. V lost 7 bases and J lost 7; bases outside the gene matches: 14. In DNA, the CDR3 is TGTGCCAGCACCTTACCCCCGGGACAGGGGGCGGAAGAGCAGTACTTC. Its translation is CASTLPPGQGAEEQYF. The full variable domain, with the rest looked up from reference TRBV28 and TRBJ2-7, is DVKVTQSSRYLVKRTGEKVFLECVQDMDHENMFWYRQDPGLGLRLIYFSYDVKMKEKGDIPEGYSVSREKKERFSLILESASTNQTSMYLCASTLPPGQGAEEQYFGPGTRLTVT.

This chain's CDR3 is CSVLTGYGYTF. In DNA, the CDR3 is TGCAGCGTCCTGACAGGCTATGGCTACACCTTC. The gene calls are TRBV29-1 and TRBJ1-2, with a weak D call TRBD1 (6 bases). The germline V and J ends were trimmed by 6 bases and 4 bases, with 9 bases remaining between them. Germline V gene data show CDR1 as SQVTM and CDR2 as ANQGSEA. The CDR3 length is 11 residues.

J is TRBJ2-3 and V is TRBV10-1, with TRBD2 identical over 8 bases. Trimming took 2 bases from V and 2 from J; bases not matched to a gene: 6. This CDR3 has 16 residues. Germline CDR1 reads WNHNN; CDR2 reads SYGVQD (reference sequence). The DNA of the CDR3 is TGCGCCAGCAGTGAGGGGCTAGCGGGTGACACAGATACGCAGTATTTT. It yields the protein CASSEGLAGDTDTQYF.

J is TRBJ2-1 and V is TRBV5-1; D is possibly TRBD1 (6 bases). From germline, CDR1 is SGHRS and CDR2 YFSETQ. Between the trimmed V and J ends, which lost 7 bases and 5 bases, there was a span of 28 bases. This CDR3 has 18 residues. In DNA, the CDR3 is TGCGCCAGCTCCTCCCCCAGGGGCAGAGAGAAAAGTAACAATGAGCAGTTCTTC. Translated: CASSSPRGREKSNNEQFF.

The CDR3 region has the DNA TGTGCCAGCAGTCTCCGACAGGGCTACGAGCAGTACTTC. This codes for CASSLRQGYEQYF. The chain is built from TRBV6-5 and TRBJ2-7, with TRBD1 matching over 7 bases. CDR1 is MNHEY and CDR2 is SVGAGI in the germline V gene. The CDR3 runs 13 residues. Trimming removed 5 bases from V and 3 bases from J; junction bases left unmatched: 4.

The chain has TRBV29-1 and TRBJ2-3; 10 bases are shared with TRBD1. The CDR3 length is 16 residues. V shed 4 bases and J 5 bases; nucleotides not matched to a gene: 12. From germline, CDR1 is SQVTM and CDR2 ANQGSEA. The CDR3 coding sequence is TGCAGCGTTGGCCCCCCCGGGACAGGGGCGAGAGATACGCAGTATTTT. Residues: CSVGPPGTGARDTQYF.

Notes on this clone: The identical CDR3 is also encoded by other nucleotide sequences in the sample. This chain uses TRBV5-4 with TRBJ1-2; possibly TRBD1 for D (6 bases). The ends were cut back, 0 bases at V and 2 bases at J, with 8 bases in the middle. The germline V gene encodes CDR1 SGHNT and CDR2 YYREEE (reference sequence). The CDR3 runs to 14 residues. DNA of the CDR3: TGTGCCAGCAGCTTGGACAGGGCGAACTATGGCTACACCTTC. Amino acids: CASSLDRANYGYTF.